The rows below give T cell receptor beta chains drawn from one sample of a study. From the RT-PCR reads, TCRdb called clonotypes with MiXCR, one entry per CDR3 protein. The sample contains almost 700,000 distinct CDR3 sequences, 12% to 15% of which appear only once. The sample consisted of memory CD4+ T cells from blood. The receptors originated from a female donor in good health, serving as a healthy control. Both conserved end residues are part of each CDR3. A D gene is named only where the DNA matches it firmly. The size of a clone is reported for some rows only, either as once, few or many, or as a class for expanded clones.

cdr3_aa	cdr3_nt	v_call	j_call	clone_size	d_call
CATSPRESGEQFF	TGTGCCACCAGCCCGCGGGAGAGCGGTGAGCAGTTCTTC	TRBV15	TRBJ2-1	.	TRBD2
CASSPRDRVPEQYF	TGTGCCAGCAGTCCCCGGGACAGGGTGCCCGAGCAGTACTTC	TRBV12-3/TRBV12-4	TRBJ2-7	.	TRBD1
CASSVDLGWNTGELFF	TGTGCCAGCAGCGTAGACCTGGGGTGGAACACCGGGGAGCTGTTTTTT	TRBV9	TRBJ2-2	.	.
CASSPRRLVQETQYF	TGTGCCAGCAGCCCACGAAGGCTAGTACAAGAGACCCAGTACTTC	TRBV27	TRBJ2-5	.	.
CASSQVNGETQYF	TGTGCCAGCAGCCAAGTGAACGGAGAGACCCAGTACTTC	TRBV3-1	TRBJ2-5	.	.
CASSLLGGAGETQYF	TGTGCCAGCAGCTTACTAGGGGGGGCCGGGGAGACCCAGTACTTC	TRBV7-2	TRBJ2-5	.	.
CASSLALGPRINEQFF	TGTGCCAGCAGTTTAGCGTTAGGACCGAGGATCAATGAGCAGTTCTTC	TRBV12-3/TRBV12-4	TRBJ2-1	.	.
CASSPLGGYSYEQYF	TGCGCCAGCAGCCCCCTCGGGGGTTACTCCTACGAGCAGTACTTC	TRBV4-1	TRBJ2-7	few	.
CASSSETSGDF	TGTGCCAGCAGTTCGGAGACTAGCGGGGATTTT	TRBV28	TRBJ2-3	few	TRBD2
CASSLDNGRAYEQYF	TGCGCCAGCAGCTTGGACAACGGGAGGGCCTACGAGCAGTACTTC	TRBV5-1	TRBJ2-7	.	TRBD2
CASSQFFTDTQYF	TGTGCCAGCAGCCAGTTCTTCACAGATACGCAGTATTTT	TRBV11-2	TRBJ2-3	.	.
CASSYSATGERAEAFF	TGTGCCAGCAGTTACTCGGCTACAGGGGAGAGGGCTGAAGCTTTCTTT	TRBV6-6	TRBJ1-1	few	TRBD1
CASSLDWTSGKNIQYF	TGTGCCAGCAGCTTAGATTGGACTAGCGGGAAGAACATTCAGTACTTC	TRBV11-2	TRBJ2-4	many	TRBD2
CASRENYEQYF	TGTGCCAGCAGGGAGAACTACGAGCAGTACTTC	TRBV7-2	TRBJ2-7	many	.
CASSHGGRFDEQYF	TGTGCCAGCAGCCATGGCGGGAGATTCGACGAGCAGTACTTC	TRBV3-1	TRBJ2-7	.	TRBD2
CASSFPGSGAFF	TGTGCCAGCAGTTTCCCCGGGTCGGGAGCTTTCTTT	TRBV12-3/TRBV12-4	TRBJ1-1	.	.
CASAPETDTQYF	TGTGCCAGCGCGCCGGAGACAGATACGCAGTATTTT	TRBV28	TRBJ2-3	.	.
CSPIESIYF	TGCAGTCCGATCGAATCCATATATTTT	TRBV20-1	TRBJ1-3	many	.